One sample yielded the 3 T cell receptor beta chains listed below, sequenced in a study of blood T cell repertoires in COVID-19. Clones were sequenced by immunoSEQ multiplex PCR, and TCRdb holds only the in-frame ones, with some missing. The sample lists more than 60,000 clones; less than 85% were seen once. Source material: peripheral blood. These receptors all come from a man aged 45-65 years with COVID-19, enrolled during active disease.

The chain carries TRBV5-5 and TRBJ1-2; 7 bases fit TRBD1. This CDR3 has 20 residues. CDR1 SGHKS and CDR2 YYEKEE come from the germline V gene (reference sequence). V dropped 6 bases and J dropped 4; count of bases not matched to a gene: 27. This CDR3 is CASNKRPSTGPQTRFYGYTF. The CDR3 nucleotides read TGTGCCAGCAATAAGAGACCCTCGACAGGGCCCCAGACCCGCTTCTATGGCTACACCTTC.

The genes are TRBV9 and TRBJ1-3; no clear D gene. Germline V CDR1 and CDR2: SGDLS, YYNGEE. The V end lost 3 bases, the J end lost 4 bases, and 8 bases lay between the germline ends. This CDR3 spans 13 amino acids. CDR3 protein: CASSAEAGNTIYF. CDR3 coding DNA: TGTGCCAGCAGCGCCGAAGCCGGAAACACCATATATTTT.

This chain joins TRBV18 and TRBJ1-1, with 7 bases identical to TRBD1. V dropped 3 bases and J dropped 6; count of bases not matched to a gene: 10. Germline V CDR1 and CDR2: KGHSH, LQKENI. CDR3 size: 15 residues. The CDR3 protein is CASSPYRGQMAEAFF. The CDR3 DNA follows: TGTGCCAGCTCACCCTACAGGGGCCAGATGGCTGAAGCTTTCTTT. The complete variable domain, with remaining parts taken from reference TRBV18 and TRBJ1-1, reads NAGVMQNPRHLVRRRGQEARLRCSPMKGHSHVYWYRQLPEEGLKFMVYLQKENIIDESGMPKERFSAEFPKEGPSILRIQQVVRGDSAAYFCASSPYRGQMAEAFFGQGTRLTVV.